The rows below give T cell receptor beta chains drawn from one sample of a study of healthy donors' naive CD4 and CD8 T cells. TCRdb used MiXCR to reprocess the reads, holding one entry per CDR3 protein. Found here are 200,000 or so distinct CDR3 sequences, around 74% of them singletons; the top ten hold around 2%. The material sequenced was naive CD4+ and CD8+ T cells sorted from blood, pooled from several donors. These receptors were obtained from a pool of human donors in good health; the sample pools cells from several healthy donors. Both conserved end residues are part of each CDR3. The D gene is left open where the match is weak. The size of a clone is reported for some rows only, either as once, few or many, or as a class for expanded clones.

V gene,CDR3 length,J gene,D gene,clone size,CDR3 protein,CDR3 DNA
TRBV12-3/TRBV12-4,14,TRBJ1-1,.,.,CASSGQGIYTEAFF,TGTGCCAGCAGTGGTCAGGGTATTTACACTGAAGCTTTCTTT
TRBV7-9,15,TRBJ2-3,TRBD1,.,CASSSTGSPTDTQYF,TGTGCCAGCAGCTCGACAGGGTCCCCCACAGATACGCAGTATTTT
TRBV7-2,15,TRBJ2-3,.,.,CASSGTGIRTDTQYF,TGTGCCAGCAGCGGTACAGGGATAAGAACAGATACGCAGTATTTT
TRBV19,15,TRBJ1-5,.,.,CASSMSLEGNQPQHF,TGTGCCAGTAGTATGTCCCTAGAGGGCAATCAGCCCCAGCATTTT
TRBV29-1,13,TRBJ2-5,TRBD1,.,CSVETGSAETQYF,TGCAGCGTGGAGACAGGGTCTGCAGAGACCCAGTACTTC
TRBV6-6,18,TRBJ1-5,.,.,CASSYYSSSRGDNQPQHF,TGTGCCAGCAGTTACTACTCGTCCAGTAGAGGGGACAATCAGCCCCAGCATTTT
TRBV20-1,14,TRBJ2-3,.,.,CSARVPPGPDTQYF,TGCAGTGCTAGAGTCCCTCCGGGCCCAGATACGCAGTATTTT
TRBV29-1,14,TRBJ2-1,TRBD2,.,CSGRGLASYNEQFF,TGCAGCGGCCGGGGACTAGCCTCTTACAATGAGCAGTTCTTC
TRBV12-5,11,TRBJ2-1,.,.,CASGLGNEQFF,TGTGCTAGTGGTTTGGGTAATGAGCAGTTCTTC
TRBV13,15,TRBJ2-3,.,.,CASSLKGSSTDTQYF,TGTGCCAGCAGCTTAAAGGGGTCCTCCACAGATACGCAGTATTTT
TRBV6-2/TRBV6-3,16,TRBJ2-3,.,few,CASSSTQGVGGDTQYF,TGTGCCAGCAGTTCCACCCAGGGAGTCGGCGGAGATACGCAGTATTTT
TRBV30,13,TRBJ1-5,.,.,CAWRLNSNQPQHF,TGTGCTTGGAGACTTAATAGCAATCAGCCCCAGCATTTT
TRBV29-1,12,TRBJ2-1,.,.,CSVDRPLDGRHF,TGCAGCGTCGACAGGCCCCTCGATGGGAGGCATTTC
TRBV12-3/TRBV12-4,15,TRBJ1-6,TRBD1,.,CACRSSGQVNSPLHF,TGTGCCTGCAGGTCCTCGGGACAGGTGAATTCACCCCTCCACTTT
TRBV2,17,TRBJ2-1,TRBD2,.,CASSAMTSPSSYNEQFF,TGTGCCAGCAGCGCAATGACTAGCCCTAGCTCCTACAATGAGCAGTTCTTC
TRBV11-3,14,TRBJ2-7,.,.,CASSLGSRAAVLYF,TGTGCCAGCAGTTTGGGGTCAAGGGCAGCGGTGTTGTACTTC